This TCR beta chain was found in a study of T cell responses to AZD1222 COVID-19 vaccine. Study-wide findings and caveats: The number of AZD1222 recipients seropositive at baseline was only 6 or 7.

TCRdb keeps only in-frame clones here, not all; method: immunoSEQ multiplex PCR. The sample carries 130,000 to 150,000 clones, under 95% recorded once. This CDR3 region has 16 residues. Per the germline V gene, CDR1 is SGHKS and CDR2 is YYEKEE (reference sequence). Trimming cost V 1 base and J 1 base, with 12 bases left between them. As for this clone: Its antigen is as yet unknown.

The source of this sequence is an adult in good health. Sequencing used peripheral blood, obtained on day 0 of AZD1222 vaccination. The V call is TRBV5-5, the J call TRBJ1-3; D gene uncertain. The CDR3 region has the DNA TGTGCCAGCAGCTTGACACCTCTCGGGTCTGGAAACACCATATATTTT. Protein: CASSLTPLGSGNTIYF. The whole variable domain, filled in from reference TRBV5-5 and TRBJ1-3, reads DAGVTQSPTHLIKTRGQQVTLRCSPISGHKSVSWYQQVLGQGPQFIFQYYEKEERGRGNFPDRFSARQFPNYSSELNVNALLLGDSALYLCASSLTPLGSGNTIYFGEGSWLTVV.